The clone carrying this TCR beta chain was found a few times. Its antigen is unknown. J was trimmed by 4 bases and V by 11 bases; bases with no gene match: 10. This CDR3 region has 15 residues. Per the germline V gene, CDR1 is SNHLY and CDR2 is FYNNEI. The sample belongs to a study of vaccination and CD4 T cells after COVID-19. Overall study context: Participants were administered two doses of either the BNT162b2 or the mRNA-1273 vaccine. Whole-study findings and limits: Researchers report that 304 of 307 vaccine-specific clones in convalescent patients proved spike mono-reactive. From a median of roughly 20 to 40, SARS-CoV-2-reactive clonotypes increased, though not significantly.

With the Oncomine TCR Beta short-read assay, DNA from cultured CD4+ T cells was sequenced. From cultured CD4+ T cells, genomic DNA was extracted. TCRdb reanalysed the PCR reads using MiXCR and keeps one entry per CDR3 protein. The sample records some 8,600 distinct CDR3 sequences, approximately 40% being singletons. Treatment here: approximately 9-day PBMC culture with coronavirus spike peptide pools or control peptides (ViraFEST assay). Those CD4+ T cells from the unexposed donor predate the COVID-19 pandemic (2011-2018). Cells permitting, SARS-CoV-2 S/N and four cold-coronavirus spikes were tested on unexposed-donor CD4+ T cells.

Sequenced material: CD4+ T cells from blood, cultured in vitro. The V gene is TRBV2, the J gene TRBJ2-7, with 14 bases fitting TRBD2. The clonotype comes from a human donor in good health. CDR3 amino acids: CALTERTSGRYEQYF. CDR3 sequence (DNA): TGTGCCCTCACGGAGCGGACTAGCGGGAGGTACGAGCAGTACTTC.